This TCR beta chain originates from a study of blood T cell repertoires in COVID-19. About the research overall: Specimens from acute and convalescent COVID-19 originated in the United States, Italy and Spain. PBMCs, B-cell-depleted T cells, or T cells were the source of the cDNA or gDNA that made up the material.

Original analysis: Amplification from reference gene primers served as the basis for estimated nucleated cell counts. The data were produced by immunoSEQ multiplex PCR, yet TCRdb's version contains in-frame clones alone and is incomplete. That table is the source of V, J and clone size, and D and trimming were worked out from the DNA. The sample lists around 150,000 clones, about 88% occurring once. The sample comprised peripheral blood. The clonotype was recovered from a man aged 18-30 years with acute or convalescent COVID-19.

CDR3 DNA sequence: TGTGCCAGCACGTCAGGGGCACAGCCCCAGCATTTT. It encodes CASTSGAQPQHF. The chain recombines TRBV2 with TRBJ1-5, with a tentative D call TRBD1 (6 bases). With 7 bases removed from V and 7 bases from J, the gap between germline ends came to 11 bases. This CDR3 contains 12 residues. Germline loops: CDR1 SNHLY, CDR2 FYNNEI.